These 11 T cell receptor beta chains came from one sample sequenced in a study of cytomegalovirus exposure and HLA in healthy donors. This PCR relied on a set of 60 Vbeta primers and 13 Jbeta primers. Using immunoSEQ multiplex PCR, the repertoire was profiled, and TCRdb retains in-frame clones only, with some absent. The repertoire consists of 150,000 to 200,000 clones, with just over 75% occurring once and the leading ten covering approximately 1.5%. The sequenced sample was PBMCs. These receptors were obtained from a middle-aged man in good health and CMV-seronegative.

This rearrangement joins TRBV25-1 to TRBJ1-1; D is uncertain. This CDR3 has 13 residues. The germline CDR1 and CDR2 sequences are MGHDK and SYGVNS. V gave up 6 bases and J gave up 4 bases, with 12 bases separating them. DNA for the CDR3: TGTGCCAGCAGACTATGGGAGGCCACTGAAGCTTTCTTT. This encodes CASRLWEATEAFF.

J is TRBJ2-7 and V is TRBV5-1; D might be TRBD2 (6 bases). CDR3 size: 12 residues. Germline V gene lookup returns CDR1 SGHRS and CDR2 YFSETQ. Trimming removed 4 bases at V and 4 bases at J, with 9 bases between. CDR3: CASSRDSYEQYF. The CDR3 DNA reads TGCGCCAGCAGCAGGGACTCATACGAGCAGTACTTC.

The V and J genes are TRBV19 and TRBJ2-5; 8 bases line up with TRBD1. CDR1 is LNHDA, CDR2 SQIVND, per germline (reference sequence). Trimming removed 3 bases from V and 4 bases from J; junction bases left unmatched: 7. The CDR3 extends over 15 amino acids. CDR3 sequence (DNA): TGTGCCAGTAGTATTCAGGACAGGGTAGGAGAGACCCAGTACTTC. Translated, it gives CASSIQDRVGETQYF.

This clone has only a few counts. The genes are TRBV9 and TRBJ2-1, with D possibly matching TRBD1 (6 bases). V dropped 0 bases and J dropped 7 bases, with 14 bases sitting between them. In germline, CDR1 is SGDLS, CDR2 YYNGEE. The CDR3 sequence is 15 residues long. The CDR3 region is CASSVDQGPWNEQFF. The DNA of the CDR3 is TGTGCCAGCAGCGTAGATCAGGGGCCTTGGAATGAGCAGTTCTTC.

The chain joins TRBV5-6 to TRBJ2-7; 7 positions match TRBD2. Germline CDR1 is SGHDT and CDR2 is YYEEEE. The CDR3 length is 16 residues. V dropped 0 bases and J dropped 3; count of bases not matched to a gene: 9. CDR3 loop: CASSLGGAGNFYEQYV. CDR3 DNA sequence: TGTGCCAGCAGCTTGGGCGGAGCGGGGAACTTCTACGAGCAGTACGTC.

V is TRBV7-9 and J is TRBJ1-2; D may be TRBD1 (6 bases). V was trimmed by 4 bases and J by 0 bases, leaving 9 bases between them. The CDR3 length is 14 residues. The germline V gene encodes CDR1 SEHNR and CDR2 FQNEAQ (reference sequence). CDR3 region: CASSSDRSNYGYTF. Here the CDR3 DNA reads TGTGCCAGCAGCTCGGACAGATCTAACTATGGCTACACCTTC.

The rearrangement uses TRBV9 and TRBJ2-5; perhaps TRBD2 as D (5 bases). CDR1 and CDR2 from the germline V gene are SGDLS and YYNGEE. This CDR3 has 14 residues. The V end was cut by 0 bases, the J end by 5 bases, with 11 bases between. The CDR3 nucleotides are TGTGCCAGCAGCGTAGCGGGGAGTTTGGAGACCCAGTACTTC. Amino acid sequence: CASSVAGSLETQYF.

This clone has only a few counts. The V and J genes are TRBV7-9 and TRBJ2-2; possibly TRBD2 for D (6 bases). Deletions cut 3 bases from V and 8 bases from J, with 10 bases between. The CDR3 is 13 amino acids. Germline V CDR1 and CDR2: SEHNR, FQNEAQ (reference sequence). The CDR3 spells CASSFRGYGELFF. The DNA for the CDR3 is TGTGCCAGCAGCTTTCGGGGGTATGGGGAGCTGTTTTTT.

The V gene is TRBV18, the J gene TRBJ2-5; TRBD1 matches at 7 bases. CDR1 and CDR2 from the germline V gene are KGHSH and LQKENI. This CDR3 is 14 amino acids long. J was trimmed by 1 base and V by 6 bases; bases with no gene match: 5. DNA of the CDR3: TGTGCCAGCTCTCACAGGGGAATCCAAGAGACCCAGTACTTC. Its protein product is CASSHRGIQETQYF.

This clone turned up a few times. This chain connects TRBV7-2 to TRBJ2-2; the D is unclear. CDR3 length equals 15 residues. The germline CDR1 and CDR2 sequences are SGHTA and FQGNSA. Trimming stripped 4 bases from V and 6 bases from J, with 15 bases between. For the CDR3, the DNA is TGTGCCAGCAGCTCGGAGCTTGGAAAAGCCGGGGAGCTGTTTTTT. This sequence encodes CASSSELGKAGELFF. Using reference TRBV7-2 and TRBJ2-2 for the parts outside the CDR3, the full variable domain is GAGVSQSPSNKVTEKGKDVELRCDPISGHTALYWYRQSLGQGLEFLIYFQGNSAPDKSGLPSDRFSAERTGGSVSTLTIQRTQQEDSAVYLCASSSELGKAGELFFGEGSRLTVL.

This rearrangement joins TRBV2 to TRBJ2-3; D might be TRBD2 (6 bases). The CDR3 consists of 13 residues. V lost 3 bases and J 3 bases, leaving 7 bases between the germline ends. Germline V lookup: CDR1 SNHLY, CDR2 FYNNEI. The CDR3 region is CASSDGGTDTQYF. In DNA form, the CDR3 reads TGTGCCAGCAGTGATGGGGGGACAGATACGCAGTATTTT.